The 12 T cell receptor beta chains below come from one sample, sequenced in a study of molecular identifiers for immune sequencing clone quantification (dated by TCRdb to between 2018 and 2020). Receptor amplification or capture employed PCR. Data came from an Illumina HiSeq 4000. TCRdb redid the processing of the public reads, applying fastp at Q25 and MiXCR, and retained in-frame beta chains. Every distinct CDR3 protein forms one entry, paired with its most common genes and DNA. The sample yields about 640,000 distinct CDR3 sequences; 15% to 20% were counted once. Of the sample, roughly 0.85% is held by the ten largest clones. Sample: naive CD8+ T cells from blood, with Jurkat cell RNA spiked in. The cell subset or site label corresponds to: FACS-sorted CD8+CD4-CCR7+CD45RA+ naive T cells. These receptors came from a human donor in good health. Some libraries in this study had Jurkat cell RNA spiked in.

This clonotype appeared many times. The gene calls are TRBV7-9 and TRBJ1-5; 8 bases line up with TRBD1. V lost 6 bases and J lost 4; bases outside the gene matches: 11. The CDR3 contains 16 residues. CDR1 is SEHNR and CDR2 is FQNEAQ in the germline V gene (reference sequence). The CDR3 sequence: CASSRSTGGPNQPQHF. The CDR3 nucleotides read TGTGCCAGCAGTCGCTCAACAGGGGGTCCTAATCAGCCCCAGCATTTT.

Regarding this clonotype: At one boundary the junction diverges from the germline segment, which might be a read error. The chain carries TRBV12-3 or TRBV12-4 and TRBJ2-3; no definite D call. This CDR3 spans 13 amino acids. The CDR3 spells CVSSDVSTDTQYF. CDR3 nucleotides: TGCGTCAGCAGCGATGTTAGCACAGATACGCAGTATTTT.

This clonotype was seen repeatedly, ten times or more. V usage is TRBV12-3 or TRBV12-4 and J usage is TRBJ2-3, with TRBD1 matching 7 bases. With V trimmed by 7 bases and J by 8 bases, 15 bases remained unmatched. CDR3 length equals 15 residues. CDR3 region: CASNSGQLSGGTQYF. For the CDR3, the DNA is TGTGCCAGCAATTCGGGACAGCTCAGTGGGGGTACGCAGTATTTT.

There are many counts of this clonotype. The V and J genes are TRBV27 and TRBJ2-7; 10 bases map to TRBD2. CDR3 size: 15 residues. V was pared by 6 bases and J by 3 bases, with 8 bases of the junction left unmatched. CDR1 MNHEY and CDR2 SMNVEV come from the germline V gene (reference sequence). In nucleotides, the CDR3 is TGTGCCAGCAGAATGAGCGGGGGGGGGGGCTACGAGCAGTACTTC. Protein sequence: CASRMSGGGGYEQYF.

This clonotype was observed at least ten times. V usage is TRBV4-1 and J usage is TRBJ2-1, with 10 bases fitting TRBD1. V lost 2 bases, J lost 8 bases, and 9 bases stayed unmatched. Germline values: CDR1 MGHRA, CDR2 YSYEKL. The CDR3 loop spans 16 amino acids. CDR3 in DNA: TGCGCCAGCAGCCAACCCGGGACAGGGGTCTTGCATGAGCAGTTCTTC. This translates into CASSQPGTGVLHEQFF.

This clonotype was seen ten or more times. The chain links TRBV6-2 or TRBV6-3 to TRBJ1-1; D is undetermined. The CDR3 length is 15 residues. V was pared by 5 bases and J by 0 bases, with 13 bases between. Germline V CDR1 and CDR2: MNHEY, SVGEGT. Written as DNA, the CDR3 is TGTGCCAGCAGTAAATACAGTACGTTGAACACTGAAGCTTTCTTT. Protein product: CASSKYSTLNTEAFF.

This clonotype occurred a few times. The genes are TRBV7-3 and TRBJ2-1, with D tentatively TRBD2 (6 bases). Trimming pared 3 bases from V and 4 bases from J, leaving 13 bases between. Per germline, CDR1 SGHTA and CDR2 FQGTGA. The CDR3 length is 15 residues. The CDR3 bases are TGTGCCAGCAGCTTTGGACTAAGCGGGTACAATGAGCAGTTCTTC. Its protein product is CASSFGLSGYNEQFF.

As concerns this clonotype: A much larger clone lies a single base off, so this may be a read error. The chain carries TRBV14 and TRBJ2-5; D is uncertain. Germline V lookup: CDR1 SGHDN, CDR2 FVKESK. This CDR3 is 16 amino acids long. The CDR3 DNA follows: TGTGCCAGCAGCCAAGATCCCTACGAGAGGCAAGGGACCCAGTACTTC. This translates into CASSQDPYERQGTQYF. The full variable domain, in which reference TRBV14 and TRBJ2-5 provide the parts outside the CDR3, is EAGVTQFPSHSVIEKGQTVTLRCDPISGHDNLYWYRRVMGKEIKFLLHFVKESKQDESGMPNNRFLAERTGGTYSTLKVQPAELEDSGVYFCASSQDPYERQGTQYFGPGTRLLVL.

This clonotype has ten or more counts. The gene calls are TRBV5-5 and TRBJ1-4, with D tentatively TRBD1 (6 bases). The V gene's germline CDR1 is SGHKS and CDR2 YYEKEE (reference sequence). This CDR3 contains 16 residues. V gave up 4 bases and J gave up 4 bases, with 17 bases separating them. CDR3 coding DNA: TGTGCCAGCAGCCCGACGGTAGGACAGCTTAATGAAAAACTGTTTTTT. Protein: CASSPTVGQLNEKLFF.

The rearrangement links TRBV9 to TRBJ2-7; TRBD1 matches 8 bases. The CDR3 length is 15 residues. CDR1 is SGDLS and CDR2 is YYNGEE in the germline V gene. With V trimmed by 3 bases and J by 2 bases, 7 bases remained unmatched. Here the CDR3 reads CASSDGDRPAYEQYF. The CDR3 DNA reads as TGTGCCAGCAGCGATGGGGACAGGCCTGCCTACGAGCAGTACTTC.

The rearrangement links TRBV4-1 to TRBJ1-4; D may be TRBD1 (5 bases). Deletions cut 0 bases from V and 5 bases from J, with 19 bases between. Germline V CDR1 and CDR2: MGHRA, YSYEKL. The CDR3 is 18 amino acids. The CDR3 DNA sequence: TGCGCCAGCAGCCAAGAGGGAGGGACCCGGGCCCCAAATGAAAAACTGTTTTTT. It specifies CASSQEGGTRAPNEKLFF.

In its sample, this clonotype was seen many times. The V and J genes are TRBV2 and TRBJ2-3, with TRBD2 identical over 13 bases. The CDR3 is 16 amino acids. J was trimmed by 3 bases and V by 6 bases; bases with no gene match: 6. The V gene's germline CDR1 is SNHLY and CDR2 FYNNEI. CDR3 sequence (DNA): TGTGCCAGCAGGCCGGGACTAGCGGGGATTACAGATACGCAGTATTTT. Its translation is CASRPGLAGITDTQYF.